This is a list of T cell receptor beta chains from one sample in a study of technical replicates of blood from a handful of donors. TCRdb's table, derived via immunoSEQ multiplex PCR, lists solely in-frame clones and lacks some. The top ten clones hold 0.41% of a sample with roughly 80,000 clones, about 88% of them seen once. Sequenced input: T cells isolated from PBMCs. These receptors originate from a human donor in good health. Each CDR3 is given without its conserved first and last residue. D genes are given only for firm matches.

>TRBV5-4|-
ASRRRDGSPDTQY
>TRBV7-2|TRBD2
ASSPGLAGDYEQY
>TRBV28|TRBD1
ASRDRGGTDTQY
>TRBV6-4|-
ASSEQGPGQPQH
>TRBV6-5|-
ASSYSMQRETQY
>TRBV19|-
ASSGDRDNEQF
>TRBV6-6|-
ASTGLPLFEQY
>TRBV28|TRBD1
ASEDRITYEQY
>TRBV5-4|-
ASSSNRVTGELF
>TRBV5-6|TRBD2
ASSLTSGVNEQF
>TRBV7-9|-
ASSYTGSYEQY
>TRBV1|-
TSSQEGRSTQEQY
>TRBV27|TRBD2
ASTRLAGGEQY
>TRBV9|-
ASSVSANTGELF
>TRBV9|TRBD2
ASSVAGVRGEQY
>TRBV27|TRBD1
ASSGRQGDQPQH
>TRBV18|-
ASSPYVGTPGGGYT